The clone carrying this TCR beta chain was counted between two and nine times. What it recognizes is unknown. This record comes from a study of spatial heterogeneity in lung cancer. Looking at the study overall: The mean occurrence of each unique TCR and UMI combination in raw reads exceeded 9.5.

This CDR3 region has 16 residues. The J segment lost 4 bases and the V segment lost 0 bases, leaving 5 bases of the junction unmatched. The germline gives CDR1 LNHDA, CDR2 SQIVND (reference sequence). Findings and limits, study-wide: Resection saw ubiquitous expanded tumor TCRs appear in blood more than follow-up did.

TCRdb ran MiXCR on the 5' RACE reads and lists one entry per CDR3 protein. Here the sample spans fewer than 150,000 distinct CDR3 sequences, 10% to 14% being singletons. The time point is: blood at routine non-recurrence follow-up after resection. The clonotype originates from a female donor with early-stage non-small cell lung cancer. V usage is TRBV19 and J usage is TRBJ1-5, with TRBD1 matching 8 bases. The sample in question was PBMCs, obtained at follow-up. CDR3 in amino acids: CASSIDGGQGNQPQHF. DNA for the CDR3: TGTGCCAGTAGTATAGATGGTGGACAGGGAAATCAGCCCCAGCATTTT.